The present T cell receptor beta chain was sequenced within a study of blood T cell repertoires in COVID-19. The assay was immunoSEQ multiplex PCR, and TCRdb's table has in-frame clones only and misses some. This sample has approximately 250,000 clones, with 85% found just once. V lost 4 bases to trimming and J lost 13 bases, with 16 bases between them. CDR3 size: 13 residues. Germline loops: CDR1 LGHNT, CDR2 FRNRAP. Cohort allocation depended upon clinical history that participants reported. In this sample, this clone turned up once. The sequencing sample was made of PBMCs or T cells enriched from blood (not recorded which). This TCR came from a woman aged 45-65 years with acute COVID-19. The rearrangement links TRBV12-5 to TRBJ1-4; weak D call: TRBD1 (6 bases). Written as DNA, the CDR3 is TGTGCTAGTGGTTCGTTACAGGGAAACGCACTGTTTTTT. Residues: CASGSLQGNALFF.